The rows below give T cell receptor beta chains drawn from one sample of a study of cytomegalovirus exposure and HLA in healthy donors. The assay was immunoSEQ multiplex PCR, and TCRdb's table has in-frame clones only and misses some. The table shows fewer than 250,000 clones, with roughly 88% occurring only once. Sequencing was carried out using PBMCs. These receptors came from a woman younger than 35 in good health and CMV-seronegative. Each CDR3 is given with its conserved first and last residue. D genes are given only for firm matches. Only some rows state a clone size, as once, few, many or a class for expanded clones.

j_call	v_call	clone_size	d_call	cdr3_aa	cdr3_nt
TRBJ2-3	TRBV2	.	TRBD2	CASSALSGGRGTDTQYF	TGTGCCAGCAGTGCGCTTAGCGGGGGACGAGGCACAGATACGCAGTATTTT
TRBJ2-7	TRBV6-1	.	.	CASSAGKYEQYF	TGTGCCAGCAGCGCGGGAAAGTACGAGCAGTACTTC
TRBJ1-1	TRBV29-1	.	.	CSVVGDTEAFF	TGCAGCGTTGTCGGGGACACTGAAGCTTTCTTT
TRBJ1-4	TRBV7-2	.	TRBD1	CASSLRGGPNEKLFF	TGTGCCAGCAGCTTACGAGGGGGCCCAAATGAAAAACTGTTTTTT
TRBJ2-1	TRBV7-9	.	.	CASRARGSYNEQFF	TGTGCCAGCAGGGCTAGGGGCTCCTACAATGAGCAGTTCTTC
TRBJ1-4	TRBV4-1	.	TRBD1	CASSHEGGYLNEKLFF	TGCGCCAGCAGCCACGAAGGGGGCTACCTCAATGAAAAACTGTTTTTT
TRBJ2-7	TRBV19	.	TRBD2	CASRLAGGSDEQYF	TGTGCCAGTAGACTAGCGGGAGGCTCTGACGAGCAGTACTTC
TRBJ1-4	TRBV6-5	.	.	CASRPAGATNEKLFF	TGTGCCAGCAGACCCGCAGGGGCAACTAATGAAAAACTGTTTTTT
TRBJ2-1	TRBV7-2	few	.	CASSFRRGQNGEQFF	TGTGCCAGCAGCTTTCGCAGGGGCCAAAACGGGGAGCAGTTCTTC
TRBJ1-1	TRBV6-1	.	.	CASSVSGGMNTEAFF	TGTGCCAGCAGTGTGTCCGGGGGTATGAACACTGAAGCTTTCTTT